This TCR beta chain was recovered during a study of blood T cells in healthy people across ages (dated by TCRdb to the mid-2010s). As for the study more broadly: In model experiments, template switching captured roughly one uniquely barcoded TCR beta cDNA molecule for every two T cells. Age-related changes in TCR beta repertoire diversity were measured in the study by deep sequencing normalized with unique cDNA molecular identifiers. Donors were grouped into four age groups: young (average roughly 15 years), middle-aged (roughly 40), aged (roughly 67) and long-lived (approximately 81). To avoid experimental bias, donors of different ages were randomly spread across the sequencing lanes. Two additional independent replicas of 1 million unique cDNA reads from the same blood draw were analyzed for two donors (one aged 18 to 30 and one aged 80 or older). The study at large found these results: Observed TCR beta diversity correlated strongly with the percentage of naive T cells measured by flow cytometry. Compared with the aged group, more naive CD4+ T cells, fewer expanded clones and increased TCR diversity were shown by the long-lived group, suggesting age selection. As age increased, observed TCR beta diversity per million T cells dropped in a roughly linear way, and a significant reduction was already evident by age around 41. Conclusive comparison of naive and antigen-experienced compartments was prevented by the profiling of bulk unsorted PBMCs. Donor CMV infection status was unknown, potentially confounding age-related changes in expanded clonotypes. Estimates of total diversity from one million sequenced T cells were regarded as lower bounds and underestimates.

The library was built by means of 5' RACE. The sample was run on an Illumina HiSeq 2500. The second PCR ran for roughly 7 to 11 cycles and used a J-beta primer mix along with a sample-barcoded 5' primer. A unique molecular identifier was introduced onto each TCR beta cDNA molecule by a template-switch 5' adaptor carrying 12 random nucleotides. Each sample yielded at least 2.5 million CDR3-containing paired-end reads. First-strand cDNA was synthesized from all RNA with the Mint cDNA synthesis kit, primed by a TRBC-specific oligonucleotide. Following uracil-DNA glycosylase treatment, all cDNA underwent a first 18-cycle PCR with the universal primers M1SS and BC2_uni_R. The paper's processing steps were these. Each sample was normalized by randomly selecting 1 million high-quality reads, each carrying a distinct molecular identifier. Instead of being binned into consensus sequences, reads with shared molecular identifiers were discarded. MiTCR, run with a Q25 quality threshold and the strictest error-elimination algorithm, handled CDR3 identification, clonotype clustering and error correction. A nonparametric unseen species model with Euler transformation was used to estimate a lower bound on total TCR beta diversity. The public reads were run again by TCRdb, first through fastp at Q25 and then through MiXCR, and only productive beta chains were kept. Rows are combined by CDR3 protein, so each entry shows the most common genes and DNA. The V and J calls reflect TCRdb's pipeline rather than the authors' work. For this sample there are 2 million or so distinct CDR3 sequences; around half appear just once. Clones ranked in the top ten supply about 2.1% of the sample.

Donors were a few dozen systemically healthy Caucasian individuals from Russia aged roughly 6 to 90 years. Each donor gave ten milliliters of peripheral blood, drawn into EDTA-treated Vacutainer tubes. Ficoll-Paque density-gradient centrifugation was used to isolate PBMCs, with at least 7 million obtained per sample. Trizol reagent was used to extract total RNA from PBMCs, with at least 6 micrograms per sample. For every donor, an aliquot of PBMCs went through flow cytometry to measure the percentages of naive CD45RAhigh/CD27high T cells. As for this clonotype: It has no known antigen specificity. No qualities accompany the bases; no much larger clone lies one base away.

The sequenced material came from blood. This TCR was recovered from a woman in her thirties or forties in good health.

For the CDR3, the sequence is CASSPPRGQGTNEQFF. The sequenced DNA: TGTGCCAGCTCACCACCGCGGGGACAGGGGACGAATGAGCAGTTCTTC. The chain couples TRBV18 to TRBJ2-1, with 10 junctional bases fitting TRBD1. Taken from cysteine to phenylalanine, the CDR3 has 16 residues. This entry keeps only the CDR3 DNA: 48 bases, framed from base 1. CDR1 KGHSH and CDR2 LQKENI are derived from the germline V gene. Trimmed from V: 0 bases; trimmed from J: 7 bases; junction bases lacking a gene match: 6.